The sequence of this TCR beta chain was determined in a study of cytomegalovirus exposure and HLA in healthy donors. Findings of the study overall: There were reportedly fewer N-insertions in an Asian-associated ancestry cluster than the roughly 670-donor mean, in a later analysis. The later analysis indicated that the majority of CMV-associated TCR beta chains appeared HLA-restricted. As a later analysis showed, a missense DCLRE1C variant was linked to trimming of TCR beta V- and J-genes.

On this clone: What it recognizes is unknown.

Vbeta (60) and Jbeta (13) primers were used in the PCR. Produced via immunoSEQ multiplex PCR; TCRdb's table is partial and in-frame only. Here the sample spans about 150,000 clones, around four fifths being singletons. V lost 0 bases and J lost 4; bases outside the gene matches: 9. The CDR3 has 16 residues. Germline CDR1 reads MNHNS; CDR2 reads SASEGT. This chain links TRBV6-1 with TRBJ2-7, with 7 positions matching TRBD1. The source material was PBMCs. This sequence originates from a male donor in good health and CMV-seronegative. In DNA, the CDR3 is TGTGCCAGCAGTGAAGCGTCGTCACAGGGGTTGTACGAGCAGTACTTC. Its protein is CASSEASSQGLYEQYF.